Listed below are T cell receptor beta chains from one sample, sequenced in a study. MiXCR was run by TCRdb on the multiplex PCR reads, yielding one entry per CDR3 protein. The sample contains around 1,000 distinct CDR3 sequences, about 2.8% of which appear only once. The specimen sequenced was Tregs sorted from blood. The receptors here all came from a female donor with breast cancer. CDR3s include the opening cysteine and the closing phenylalanine or tryptophan. The order of the fields is D gene, V gene, J gene, clone size, CDR3 DNA, CDR3 protein. The D gene is left open where the match is weak. Only some rows state a clone size, as once, few, many or a class for expanded clones.

d_call: NA
v_call: TRBV12-3/TRBV12-4
j_call: TRBJ1-2
clone_size: medium-sized
cdr3_nt: TGTGCCAGCACCTCGACAGCTCCTAACTATGGCTACACCTTC
cdr3_aa: CASTSTAPNYGYTF

d_call: NA
v_call: TRBV12-3/TRBV12-4
j_call: TRBJ1-2
clone_size: medium-sized
cdr3_nt: TGTGCCAGCAGACAGTTCTATGGCTACACCTTC
cdr3_aa: CASRQFYGYTF

d_call: NA
v_call: TRBV12-3/TRBV12-4
j_call: TRBJ1-2
clone_size: medium-sized
cdr3_nt: TGTGCCAGCAGTTTACGAGGGGACTATGGCTACACCTTC
cdr3_aa: CASSLRGDYGYTF

d_call: NA
v_call: TRBV12-3/TRBV12-4
j_call: TRBJ1-2
clone_size: once
cdr3_nt: TGTGCCAGTACTGAATTAGCAGGCCCCTATGGCTACACCTTC
cdr3_aa: CASTELAGPYGYTF

d_call: NA
v_call: TRBV12-3/TRBV12-4
j_call: TRBJ1-2
clone_size: many
cdr3_nt: TGTGCCAGCAGTTTATCCGACCGACAGTTCGGTGGCTACACCTTC
cdr3_aa: CASSLSDRQFGGYTF

d_call: TRBD1
v_call: TRBV12-3/TRBV12-4
j_call: TRBJ1-2
clone_size: medium-sized
cdr3_nt: TGTGCCAGCAGTCGGACAGGTGGCTACACCTTC
cdr3_aa: CASSRTGGYTF

d_call: NA
v_call: TRBV12-3/TRBV12-4
j_call: TRBJ1-2
clone_size: many
cdr3_nt: TGTGCCAGCAGCCCGGACTTCCCTGGCTACACCTTC
cdr3_aa: CASSPDFPGYTF

d_call: NA
v_call: TRBV12-3/TRBV12-4
j_call: TRBJ1-2
clone_size: many
cdr3_nt: TGTGCCAGCAGCCTGGGACAACCGAACTATGGCTACACCTTC
cdr3_aa: CASSLGQPNYGYTF

d_call: TRBD1
v_call: TRBV12-3/TRBV12-4
j_call: TRBJ1-2
clone_size: large
cdr3_nt: TGTGCCAGCAGGATTCGGCGGGACAGCTATGGCTACACCTTC
cdr3_aa: CASRIRRDSYGYTF

d_call: TRBD1
v_call: TRBV12-3/TRBV12-4
j_call: TRBJ1-2
clone_size: medium-sized
cdr3_nt: TGTGCCAGCAGTCGGGACAGGGGAGTGGGTGGCTACACCTTC
cdr3_aa: CASSRDRGVGGYTF

d_call: NA
v_call: TRBV12-3/TRBV12-4
j_call: TRBJ1-2
clone_size: medium-sized
cdr3_nt: TGTGCCAGCAGTTTACAGGGATTCGACGGCTACACCTTC
cdr3_aa: CASSLQGFDGYTF

d_call: NA
v_call: TRBV12-3/TRBV12-4
j_call: TRBJ1-2
clone_size: medium-sized
cdr3_nt: TGTGCCAGCACCCGAACCAGAGGGTCTGGCTATGGCTACACCTTC
cdr3_aa: CASTRTRGSGYGYTF

d_call: NA
v_call: TRBV12-3/TRBV12-4
j_call: TRBJ1-2
clone_size: large
cdr3_nt: TGTGCCAGCAGGACGTCCGGGTCCGATGGCTACACCTTC
cdr3_aa: CASRTSGSDGYTF

d_call: NA
v_call: TRBV12-3/TRBV12-4
j_call: TRBJ1-2
clone_size: few
cdr3_nt: TGTGCCAGCAGTTTTGTCCGGCTCCCCAGCTATGGCTACACCTTC
cdr3_aa: CASSFVRLPSYGYTF

d_call: NA
v_call: TRBV12-3/TRBV12-4
j_call: TRBJ1-2
clone_size: medium-sized
cdr3_nt: TGTGCCAGCAGTTTCGATGCGGTTGGCTATGGCTACACCTTC
cdr3_aa: CASSFDAVGYGYTF

d_call: NA
v_call: TRBV12-3/TRBV12-4
j_call: TRBJ1-2
clone_size: medium-sized
cdr3_nt: TGTGCCAGCAGCTACGTCGGGGAAGGAAGATATGGCTACACCTTC
cdr3_aa: CASSYVGEGRYGYTF

d_call: NA
v_call: TRBV12-3/TRBV12-4
j_call: TRBJ1-2
clone_size: medium-sized
cdr3_nt: TGTGCCAGCAGTCGGGACCTCGGGAGGTATGGCTACACCTTC
cdr3_aa: CASSRDLGRYGYTF

d_call: NA
v_call: TRBV12-3/TRBV12-4
j_call: TRBJ1-2
clone_size: medium-sized
cdr3_nt: TGTGCCATGACCGGGAACCAGGATGGCTACACCTTC
cdr3_aa: CAMTGNQDGYTF

d_call: TRBD1
v_call: TRBV12-3/TRBV12-4
j_call: TRBJ1-2
clone_size: large
cdr3_nt: TGTGCCAGCAGCGACGCTGGGACAGGGCGGGCTAACTATGGCTACACCTTC
cdr3_aa: CASSDAGTGRANYGYTF

d_call: NA
v_call: TRBV12-3/TRBV12-4
j_call: TRBJ1-2
clone_size: large
cdr3_nt: TGTGCCAGCAGTTTAGTAGTAACAGGGAATCCATTTGGCTACACCTTC
cdr3_aa: CASSLVVTGNPFGYTF

d_call: NA
v_call: TRBV12-3/TRBV12-4
j_call: TRBJ1-2
clone_size: medium-sized
cdr3_nt: TGTGCCAGCAGCCTTGGACATAACTATGGCTACACCTTC
cdr3_aa: CASSLGHNYGYTF

d_call: NA
v_call: TRBV12-3/TRBV12-4
j_call: TRBJ1-2
clone_size: large
cdr3_nt: TGTGCCAGCAGCCCTGGAGACCTTAACTATGGCTACACCTTC
cdr3_aa: CASSPGDLNYGYTF

d_call: NA
v_call: TRBV12-3/TRBV12-4
j_call: TRBJ1-2
clone_size: medium-sized
cdr3_nt: TGTGCCAGCAGCCTCCCTCAGGGACATAACCTAGGCTACACCTTC
cdr3_aa: CASSLPQGHNLGYTF

d_call: NA
v_call: TRBV12-3/TRBV12-4
j_call: TRBJ1-2
clone_size: NA
cdr3_nt: TGTGCCAGAAGTTTGTTAGCTAACTATAACTACACCTTC
cdr3_aa: CARSLLANYNYTF

d_call: NA
v_call: TRBV12-3/TRBV12-4
j_call: TRBJ1-2
clone_size: NA
cdr3_nt: TGTGCCACCGGTAGAACAGGAAGTTCCTATGGCTACACCTTC
cdr3_aa: CATGRTGSSYGYTF

d_call: NA
v_call: TRBV12-3/TRBV12-4
j_call: TRBJ1-2
clone_size: medium-sized
cdr3_nt: TGTGCCAGCAGTTTCGGACCACTTGACTATGGCTACACCTTC
cdr3_aa: CASSFGPLDYGYTF

d_call: TRBD1
v_call: TRBV12-3/TRBV12-4
j_call: TRBJ1-2
clone_size: medium-sized
cdr3_nt: TGTGCCAGCAGTTCGGGACAGGGAGGGGATGGCTACACCTTC
cdr3_aa: CASSSGQGGDGYTF

d_call: NA
v_call: TRBV12-3/TRBV12-4
j_call: TRBJ1-2
clone_size: medium-sized
cdr3_nt: TGTGCCAGCAGTCCCGGACGGCGGCTGCTCTATGGCTACACCTTC
cdr3_aa: CASSPGRRLLYGYTF

d_call: NA
v_call: TRBV12-3/TRBV12-4
j_call: TRBJ1-2
clone_size: hyperexpanded
cdr3_nt: TGTGCCAGCAGTTTAGGCGCCTATGGCTACACCTTC
cdr3_aa: CASSLGAYGYTF

d_call: NA
v_call: TRBV12-3/TRBV12-4
j_call: TRBJ1-2
clone_size: medium-sized
cdr3_nt: TGTGCCAGCAGTTTCGGGGTCCGAGGACAGAATTATGGCTACACCTTC
cdr3_aa: CASSFGVRGQNYGYTF

d_call: TRBD1
v_call: TRBV12-3/TRBV12-4
j_call: TRBJ1-2
clone_size: medium-sized
cdr3_nt: TGTGCCAGCAGTCCCTCGACAGGGTTGATCTATGGCTACACCTTC
cdr3_aa: CASSPSTGLIYGYTF

d_call: NA
v_call: TRBV12-3/TRBV12-4
j_call: TRBJ1-2
clone_size: many
cdr3_nt: TGTGCCAGCAGTATCAACCGAAGCTATGGCTACACCTTC
cdr3_aa: CASSINRSYGYTF

d_call: NA
v_call: TRBV12-3/TRBV12-4
j_call: TRBJ1-2
clone_size: medium-sized
cdr3_nt: TGTGCCAGCAGTTTAAGGGGATTTGGTGGCTACACCTTC
cdr3_aa: CASSLRGFGGYTF

d_call: TRBD1
v_call: TRBV12-3/TRBV12-4
j_call: TRBJ1-2
clone_size: medium-sized
cdr3_nt: TGTGCCAGCAGTCCGGGACAGGGGCGCCATGGCTACACCTTC
cdr3_aa: CASSPGQGRHGYTF

d_call: NA
v_call: TRBV12-3/TRBV12-4
j_call: TRBJ1-2
clone_size: medium-sized
cdr3_nt: TGTGCCAGCAGCGACGGTGGAATCTATGGCTACACCTTC
cdr3_aa: CASSDGGIYGYTF